These 19 T cell receptor beta chains were sequenced from one sample in a study of cytomegalovirus exposure and HLA in healthy donors. Profiling relied on immunoSEQ multiplex PCR, and the TCRdb table lists in-frame clones only, not all of them. The data contain 150,000 to 200,000 clones, about 89% of them singletons. The sequencing sample was made of PBMCs. The receptors originated from a woman under 30 in good health and CMV-seropositive.

V and J are TRBV19 and TRBJ1-1; D ambiguous. This CDR3 contains 12 residues. Germline V CDR1 and CDR2: LNHDA, SQIVND (reference sequence). Trimming took 5 bases from V and 8 from J, leaving 12 bases between them. The CDR3 region has the DNA TGTGCCAGTAGTCTGGCAGGAGGGGAAGCTTTCTTT. Amino acid sequence: CASSLAGGEAFF.

The chain is built from TRBV30 and TRBJ1-2; D is unclear. Germline assignment: CDR1 GTSNPN and CDR2 SVGIG (reference sequence). V was clipped by 0 bases and J by 8 bases, with 16 bases between them. CDR3 length: 14 residues. The CDR3, as DNA: TGTGCCTGGAGTGTACTAGAGGGTACGGGAGGCTACACCTTC. Translating gives CAWSVLEGTGGYTF.

J is TRBJ1-6 and V is TRBV18; the D gene is possibly TRBD1 (6 bases). The V gene lost 4 bases and the J gene lost 5 bases, with 9 bases spanning the gap. This CDR3 is 14 amino acids long. The germline gives CDR1 KGHSH, CDR2 LQKENI. CDR3 bases: TGTGCCAGCTCACTGGACAGCCATAATTCACCCCTCCACTTT. It codes for CASSLDSHNSPLHF.

The chain couples TRBV11-3 to TRBJ1-3; 8 bases are a match to TRBD1. V dropped 5 bases and J dropped 0; count of bases not matched to a gene: 9. Germline CDR1 reads SGHNT; CDR2 reads YENEEA. The CDR3 is 17 amino acids. The CDR3 protein is CASSLQDRGPSGNTIYF. CDR3 nucleotides: TGTGCCAGCAGCCTTCAAGACAGGGGCCCCTCTGGAAACACCATATATTTT. Supplemented by reference TRBV11-3 and TRBJ1-3, the full variable domain reads EAGVVQSPRYKIIEKKQPVAFWCNPISGHNTLYWYLQNLGQGPELLIRYENEEAVDDSQLPKDRFSAERLKGVDSTLKIQPAELGDSAVYLCASSLQDRGPSGNTIYFGEGSWLTVV.

The genes are TRBV5-4 and TRBJ2-5, with 8 bases lining up with TRBD1. Trimming cost V 4 bases and J 3 bases; bases outside gene matches: 11. Germline CDR1 is SGHNT and CDR2 is YYREEE (reference sequence). The CDR3 is made up of 16 amino acids. The CDR3 loop is CASSGGQEPLKETQYF. The CDR3 DNA sequence: TGTGCCAGCAGCGGGGGACAGGAGCCGTTGAAAGAGACCCAGTACTTC.

The rearrangement links TRBV11-1 to TRBJ2-7; D may be TRBD1 (5 bases). Germline V CDR1 and CDR2: SGHAT, FQDESV (reference sequence). V was trimmed by 6 bases and J by 7 bases, leaving 22 bases between them. This CDR3 has 15 amino acids. As DNA, the CDR3 is TGTGCCAGCAGTCTGGGGAACGGCCCATCAGGGGAGCAGTACTTC. This encodes CASSLGNGPSGEQYF.

The chain links TRBV27 to TRBJ2-2; 10 bases agree with TRBD1. Germline V gene lookup returns CDR1 MNHEY and CDR2 SMNVEV (reference sequence). There are 16 residues in the CDR3. Unmatched junction bases numbered 7, after V lost 6 bases and J lost 3 bases. CDR3 in amino acids: CASRPWTGGDTGELFF. CDR3 sequence (DNA): TGTGCCAGCAGACCGTGGACAGGGGGTGACACCGGGGAGCTGTTTTTT.

This clone was seen a few times. Other DNA sequences in this sample translate to the same CDR3. This chain connects TRBV28 to TRBJ1-1; 7 nucleotides agree with TRBD1. J was trimmed by 0 bases and V by 6 bases; bases with no gene match: 7. Per the germline V gene, CDR1 is MDHEN and CDR2 is SYDVKM. The CDR3 runs to 15 residues. The CDR3 coding sequence is TGTGCCAGCAGCCCCAGGGACAGACTGAACACTGAAGCTTTCTTT. It yields the protein CASSPRDRLNTEAFF.

The V gene is TRBV27, the J gene TRBJ1-3, with D possibly being TRBD1 (5 bases). CDR3 length equals 13 residues. CDR1 is MNHEY, CDR2 SMNVEV, per germline (reference sequence). The germline V and J ends were trimmed by 4 bases and 7 bases, with 11 bases remaining between them. The CDR3 coding sequence is TGTGCCAGCAGTTCGACAGATTCGAACACCATATATTTT. Translated, it gives CASSSTDSNTIYF.

The chain joins TRBV5-1 to TRBJ2-1; D is ambiguous. This CDR3 has 11 residues. The V gene's germline CDR1 is SGHRS and CDR2 YFSETQ. V lost 3 bases to trimming and J lost 7 bases, with 5 bases between them. This CDR3 is CASSSLNEQFF. As DNA, the CDR3 is TGCGCCAGCAGCTCCCTAAATGAGCAGTTCTTC.

J is TRBJ2-7 and V is TRBV19; no clear D gene. CDR3 length equals 13 residues. Trimming took 6 bases from V and 2 from J, leaving 11 bases between them. From germline, CDR1 is LNHDA and CDR2 SQIVND (reference sequence). The CDR3 coding sequence is TGTGCCAGTAGCCACAGTCTCGCCTACGAGCAGTACTTC. This translates into CASSHSLAYEQYF.

J is TRBJ2-7 and V is TRBV7-3; 10 nucleotides match TRBD2. The length of the CDR3 is 13 residues. V was clipped by 4 bases and J by 6 bases; unmatched bases: 3. Germline-derived CDR1 and CDR2 are SGHTA and FQGTGA. The CDR3 DNA reads as TGTGCCAGCAGCTCCGGGACTAGCGTCGAGCAGTACTTC. Translation gives CASSSGTSVEQYF.

The V gene is TRBV7-2, the J gene TRBJ1-5; the D is unclear. The CDR3 length is 14 residues. Germline lookup yields CDR1 SGHTA and CDR2 FQGNSA. V lost 4 bases to trimming and J lost 3 bases, with 10 bases between them. DNA of the CDR3: TGTGCCAGCAGCTCAGACCGACTCAATCAGCCCCAGCATTTT. Its protein is CASSSDRLNQPQHF.

As regards this clone: At one end, the junction sequence differs from germline, possibly due to a read error. CDR3 nucleotides: TGTGCCAGCAGTTACTCCGAGCGGGCGTCCCAGAACAAAATCTTC. Residues: CASSYSERASQNKIF. This chain joins TRBV6-5 and TRBJ1-2; D uncertain. Germline values: CDR1 MNHEY, CDR2 SVGAGI. The CDR3 covers 15 residues.

This sequence joins TRBV28 and TRBJ2-1, with 9 nucleotides matching TRBD2. With V trimmed by 8 bases and J by 8 bases, 10 bases remained unmatched. Per the germline V gene, CDR1 is MDHEN and CDR2 is SYDVKM. The CDR3 runs to 14 residues. CDR3 nucleotide sequence: TGTGCCAGCTTGACTAGCGGAGGGGGCTATGAGCAGTTCTTC. Translated: CASLTSGGGYEQFF.

The genes are TRBV19 and TRBJ2-7, with TRBD1 identical over 9 bases. The germline V gene has CDR1 LNHDA and CDR2 SQIVND (reference sequence). V lost 5 bases to trimming and J lost 5 bases; unmatched junction nucleotides: 10. The length of the CDR3 is 15 residues. CDR3 loop: CASSAKRTGEDEQYF. DNA of the CDR3: TGTGCCAGTAGTGCAAAGAGGACAGGGGAAGACGAGCAGTACTTC.

The chain joins TRBV10-3 to TRBJ2-7, with 8 nucleotides matching TRBD2. V lost 6 bases, J lost 2 bases, and 3 bases stayed unmatched. The V gene's germline CDR1 is ENHRY and CDR2 SYGVKD. This CDR3 contains 13 residues. In DNA form, the CDR3 reads TGTGCCATCAGACTTAGCGGGACCTACGAGCAGTACTTC. The encoded protein is CAIRLSGTYEQYF.

The rearrangement links TRBV15 to TRBJ2-3, with 7 bases matching TRBD2. The CDR3 is made up of 14 amino acids. V lost 4 bases to trimming and J lost 0 bases; unmatched junction nucleotides: 1. CDR1 is LNHNV and CDR2 is YYDKDF in the germline V gene (reference sequence). CDR3 coding DNA: TGTGCCACCAGCATTAGCGGGAGCACAGATACGCAGTATTTT. It yields the protein CATSISGSTDTQYF. Complete variable domain (other parts from reference TRBV15 and TRBJ2-3): DAMVIQNPRYQVTQFGKPVTLSCSQTLNHNVMYWYQQKSSQAPKLLFHYYDKDFNNEADTPDNFQSRRPNTSFCFLDIRSPGLGDTAMYLCATSISGSTDTQYFGPGTRLTVL.

The chain uses TRBV6-6 and TRBJ2-7; 11 bases align to TRBD1. V dropped 0 bases and J dropped 2; count of bases not matched to a gene: 0. Germline CDR1 is MNHNY and CDR2 is SVGAGI (reference sequence). The CDR3 contains 15 residues. The CDR3 DNA follows: TGTGCCAGCAGTTACTCGGGACAGGGGGCCTACGAGCAGTACTTC. This encodes CASSYSGQGAYEQYF.